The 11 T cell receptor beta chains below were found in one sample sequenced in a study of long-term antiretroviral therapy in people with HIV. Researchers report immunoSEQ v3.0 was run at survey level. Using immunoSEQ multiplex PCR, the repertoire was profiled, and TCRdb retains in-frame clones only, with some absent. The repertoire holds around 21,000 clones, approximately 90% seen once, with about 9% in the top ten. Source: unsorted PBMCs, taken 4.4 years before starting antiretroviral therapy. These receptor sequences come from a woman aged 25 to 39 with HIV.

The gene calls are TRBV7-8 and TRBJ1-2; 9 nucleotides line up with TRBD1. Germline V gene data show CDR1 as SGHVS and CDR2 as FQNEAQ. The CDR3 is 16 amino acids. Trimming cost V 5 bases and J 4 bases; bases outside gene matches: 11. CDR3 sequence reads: CASSPSGDRAAYGYTF. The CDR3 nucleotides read TGTGCCAGCAGCCCCTCCGGGGACAGGGCTGCCTATGGCTACACCTTC.

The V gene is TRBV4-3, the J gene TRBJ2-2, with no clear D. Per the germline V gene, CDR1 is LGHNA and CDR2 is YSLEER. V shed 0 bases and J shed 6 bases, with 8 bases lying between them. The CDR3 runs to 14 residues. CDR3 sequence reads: CASSQDMVPGELFF. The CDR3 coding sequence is TGCGCCAGCAGCCAAGACATGGTGCCCGGGGAGCTGTTTTTT.

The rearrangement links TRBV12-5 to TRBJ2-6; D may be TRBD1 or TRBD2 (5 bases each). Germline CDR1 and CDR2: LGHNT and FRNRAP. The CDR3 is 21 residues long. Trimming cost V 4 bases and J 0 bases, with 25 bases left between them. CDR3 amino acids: CASGSTPIPGTDDSGANVLTF. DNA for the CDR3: TGTGCTAGTGGTTCGACCCCGATCCCCGGGACCGACGACTCTGGGGCCAACGTCCTGACTTTC.

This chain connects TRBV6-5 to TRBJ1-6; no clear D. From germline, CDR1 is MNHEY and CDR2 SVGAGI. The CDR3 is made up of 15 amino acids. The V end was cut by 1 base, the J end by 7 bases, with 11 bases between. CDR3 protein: CASSYFTAGNSPLHF. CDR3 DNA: TGTGCCAGCAGTTACTTTACGGCGGGAAATTCACCCCTCCACTTT.

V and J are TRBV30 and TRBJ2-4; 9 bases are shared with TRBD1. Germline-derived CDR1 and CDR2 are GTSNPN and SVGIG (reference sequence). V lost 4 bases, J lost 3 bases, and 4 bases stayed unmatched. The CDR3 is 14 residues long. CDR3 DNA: TGTGCCTGGATGAGACAGGGGGGCAAAAACATTCAGTACTTC. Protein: CAWMRQGGKNIQYF.

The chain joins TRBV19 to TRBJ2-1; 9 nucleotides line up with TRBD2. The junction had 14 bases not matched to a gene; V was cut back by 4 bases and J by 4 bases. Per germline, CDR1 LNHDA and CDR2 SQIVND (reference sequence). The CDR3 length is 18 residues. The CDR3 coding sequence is TGTGCCAGTAGTACCCGCAGGGGCGGGGGGGCCGGATACAATGAGCAGTTCTTC. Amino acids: CASSTRRGGGAGYNEQFF.

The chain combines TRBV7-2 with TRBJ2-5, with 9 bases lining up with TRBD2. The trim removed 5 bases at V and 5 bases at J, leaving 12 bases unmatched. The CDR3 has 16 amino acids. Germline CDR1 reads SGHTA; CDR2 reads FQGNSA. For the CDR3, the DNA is TGTGCCAGCAGCCCAACGGGCGGGGGGGCTGGTGAGACCCAGTACTTC. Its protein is CASSPTGGGAGETQYF.

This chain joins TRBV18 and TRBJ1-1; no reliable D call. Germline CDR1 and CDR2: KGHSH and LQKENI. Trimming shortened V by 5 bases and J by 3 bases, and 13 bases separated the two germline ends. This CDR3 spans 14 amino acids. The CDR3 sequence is CASSSGTRDTEAFF. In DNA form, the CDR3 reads TGTGCCAGCTCATCGGGAACGAGGGACACTGAAGCTTTCTTT. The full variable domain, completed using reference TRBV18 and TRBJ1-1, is NAGVMQNPRHLVRRRGQEARLRCSPMKGHSHVYWYRQLPEEGLKFMVYLQKENIIDESGMPKERFSAEFPKEGPSILRIQQVVRGDSAAYFCASSSGTRDTEAFFGQGTRLTVV.

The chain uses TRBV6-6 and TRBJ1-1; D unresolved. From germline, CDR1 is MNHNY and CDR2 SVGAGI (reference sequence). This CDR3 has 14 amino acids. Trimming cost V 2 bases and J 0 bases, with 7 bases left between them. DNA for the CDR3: TGTGCCAGCAGTTACCTCAGACTGAACACTGAAGCTTTCTTT. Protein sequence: CASSYLRLNTEAFF.

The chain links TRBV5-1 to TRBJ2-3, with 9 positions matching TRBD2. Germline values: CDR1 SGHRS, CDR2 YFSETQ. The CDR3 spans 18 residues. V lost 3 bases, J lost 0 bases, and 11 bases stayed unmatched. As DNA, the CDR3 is TGCGCCAGCAGCTCCAAAAGCGGGGGGCCCCATAGCACAGATACGCAGTATTTT. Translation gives CASSSKSGGPHSTDTQYF.

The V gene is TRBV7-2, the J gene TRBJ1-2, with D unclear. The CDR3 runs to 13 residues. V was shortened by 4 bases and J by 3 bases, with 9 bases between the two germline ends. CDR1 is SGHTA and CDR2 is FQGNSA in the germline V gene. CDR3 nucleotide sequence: TGTGCCAGCAGCTCTTGGACGGACTATGGCTACACCTTC. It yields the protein CASSSWTDYGYTF.